A selection of T cell receptor beta chains follows, all from one sample in a study of blood T cell repertoires in COVID-19. Repertoires were generated with immunoSEQ multiplex PCR, while TCRdb's copy carries only in-frame clones and drops some. The table shows 360,000 or so clones, with about 92% occurring only once. The sequencing sample was made of peripheral blood. The origin of the receptors is a woman aged 60-70 years with COVID-19, enrolled during active disease. The CDR3 runs from the conserved cysteine through the conserved F or W. Clone size is stated in some rows and not others, as once, few, many or a class when expanded.

clone_size: many
j_call: TRBJ1-4
v_call: TRBV7-9
cdr3_aa: CASSPDREANEKLFF

clone_size: .
j_call: TRBJ1-5
v_call: TRBV18
cdr3_aa: CASSPRQGNQPQHF

clone_size: .
j_call: TRBJ1-5
v_call: TRBV3-1/TRBV3-2
cdr3_aa: CASSQGIGQPQHF

clone_size: .
j_call: TRBJ1-6
v_call: TRBV7-8
cdr3_aa: CASSLIVRGSNSPLHF

clone_size: .
j_call: TRBJ1-1
v_call: TRBV5-1
cdr3_aa: CASSLNGQKNTEAFF

clone_size: .
j_call: TRBJ2-5
v_call: TRBV5-1
cdr3_aa: CASSKGEETQYF

clone_size: .
j_call: TRBJ2-1
v_call: TRBV9
cdr3_aa: CASSVFGGGAENEQFF

clone_size: .
j_call: TRBJ1-2
v_call: TRBV15
cdr3_aa: CATSRDRASNYGYTF

clone_size: .
j_call: TRBJ1-1
v_call: TRBV5-4
cdr3_aa: CASSLTRGTEAFF

clone_size: .
j_call: TRBJ1-2
v_call: TRBV2
cdr3_aa: CASRGGGGRYGYTF

clone_size: .
j_call: TRBJ2-7
v_call: TRBV3-1/TRBV3-2
cdr3_aa: CASSRGQGFYEQYF

clone_size: .
j_call: TRBJ2-1
v_call: TRBV19
cdr3_aa: CASSIGGGSPYNEQFF

clone_size: .
j_call: TRBJ1-4
v_call: TRBV9
cdr3_aa: CASRMPPRGRQFGGEKLFF

clone_size: .
j_call: TRBJ2-5
v_call: TRBV5-4
cdr3_aa: CASSLGQVQETQYF

clone_size: .
j_call: TRBJ2-1
v_call: TRBV9
cdr3_aa: CASTTGGGSYNEQFF

clone_size: few
j_call: TRBJ1-1
v_call: TRBV11-2
cdr3_aa: CASSLLGAGPTEAFF

clone_size: .
j_call: TRBJ2-5
v_call: TRBV3-1/TRBV3-2
cdr3_aa: CASSLNRGLGETQYF

clone_size: .
j_call: TRBJ2-7
v_call: TRBV18
cdr3_aa: CASSPGTGGYYEQYF

clone_size: .
j_call: TRBJ1-5
v_call: TRBV9
cdr3_aa: CASSPGTGAQPQHF

clone_size: .
j_call: TRBJ1-1
v_call: TRBV10-3
cdr3_aa: CAISGPDRMNTEAFF

clone_size: .
j_call: TRBJ2-7
v_call: TRBV5-1
cdr3_aa: CASSLGGTETYEQYF

clone_size: .
j_call: TRBJ1-6
v_call: TRBV7-2
cdr3_aa: CAIGRDPHNSPLHF

clone_size: .
j_call: TRBJ2-1
v_call: TRBV5-8
cdr3_aa: CASSLGSSSYNEQFF

clone_size: .
j_call: TRBJ1-4
v_call: TRBV6-5
cdr3_aa: CASSYQGALNEKLFF

clone_size: .
j_call: TRBJ1-3
v_call: TRBV28
cdr3_aa: CASSFRTGSGGNTIYF

clone_size: .
j_call: TRBJ1-1
v_call: TRBV25-1
cdr3_aa: CASSTRYNTEAFF

clone_size: .
j_call: TRBJ2-1
v_call: TRBV9
cdr3_aa: CASSVRGSSGGTAYNEQFF

clone_size: .
j_call: TRBJ1-4
v_call: TRBV5-1
cdr3_aa: CASSGTVRKEKLFF

clone_size: once
j_call: TRBJ1-3
v_call: TRBV28
cdr3_aa: CASSTRGGAGNTIYF

clone_size: .
j_call: TRBJ2-7
v_call: TRBV2
cdr3_aa: CASSRTGGSYEQYF

clone_size: .
j_call: TRBJ1-2
v_call: TRBV23-1
cdr3_aa: CASSHSGQGHYGYTF

clone_size: .
j_call: TRBJ1-5
v_call: TRBV30
cdr3_aa: CAWSKNPAGKSYSNQPQHF

clone_size: few
j_call: TRBJ1-1
v_call: TRBV6-4
cdr3_aa: CASSDSQGWTEAFF

clone_size: .
j_call: TRBJ2-2
v_call: TRBV2
cdr3_aa: CASRTQGVKAGELFF

clone_size: .
j_call: TRBJ1-1
v_call: TRBV14
cdr3_aa: CASSQDSVAGTEAFF

clone_size: .
j_call: TRBJ2-7
v_call: TRBV5-1
cdr3_aa: CARSLGGGGNYEQYF

clone_size: .
j_call: TRBJ2-7
v_call: TRBV2
cdr3_aa: CASSDEDSYEQYF

clone_size: .
j_call: TRBJ2-2
v_call: TRBV2
cdr3_aa: CASKYGQGNTGELFF

clone_size: .
j_call: TRBJ1-6
v_call: TRBV5-1
cdr3_aa: CASSLIEGNSPLHF

clone_size: few
j_call: TRBJ1-1
v_call: TRBV7-9
cdr3_aa: CASSRDSEAFF

clone_size: .
j_call: TRBJ1-3
v_call: TRBV4-1
cdr3_aa: CASSPDRASGNTIYF

clone_size: .
j_call: TRBJ1-6
v_call: TRBV6-5
cdr3_aa: CASSYTVNSPLHF

clone_size: few
j_call: TRBJ2-7
v_call: TRBV27
cdr3_aa: CASSTLNKRHEQYF